The 26 T cell receptor beta chains presented below share a single source sample, sequenced in a study of CD8 T cells in ankylosing spondylitis. One entry per CDR3 protein results from TCRdb running MiXCR on the 5' RACE reads. This sample has roughly 170,000 distinct CDR3 sequences, with approximately 9.9% found just once. Sequenced material: blood, either unsorted or a sorted T cell fraction (not recorded which). These receptors were taken from a female donor with ankylosing spondylitis or in good health (not recorded which).

This clonotype was counted a few times. The genes are TRBV11-3 and TRBJ2-5; D unclear. In germline, CDR1 is SGHNT, CDR2 YENEEA. V lost 1 base to trimming and J lost 2 bases, with 5 bases between them. The CDR3 totals 13 residues. CDR3 DNA sequence: TGTGCCAGCAGCTTAGGTCGGCAAGAGACCCAGTACTTC. It encodes CASSLGRQETQYF.

This clonotype was recorded many times. The chain joins TRBV12-3 or TRBV12-4 to TRBJ2-3; tentatively, D is TRBD2 (6 bases). The ends were cut back, 5 bases at V and 2 bases at J, with 11 bases in the middle. The CDR3 has 14 residues. CDR3 in DNA: TGTGCCAGCAGTGTTAGCGGTTACACAGATACGCAGTATTTT. It translates to CASSVSGYTDTQYF.

This clonotype was counted ten times or more. The chain links TRBV6-2 or TRBV6-3 to TRBJ2-1; TRBD1 might be the D (5 bases). The germline V and J ends were trimmed by 2 bases and 7 bases, with 6 bases remaining between them. This CDR3 region has 12 residues. CDR1 MNHEY and CDR2 SVGEGT come from the germline V gene. The CDR3 DNA is TGTGCCAGCAGTTACCCAGGGAATGAGCAGTTCTTC. Encoded protein: CASSYPGNEQFF.

This clonotype came up many times. J is TRBJ2-3 and V is TRBV5-1; no firm D call. CDR3 length: 17 amino acids. Germline CDR1 and CDR2: SGHRS and YFSETQ. Trimming cost V 1 base and J 1 base, with 16 bases left between them. The CDR3 coding sequence is TGCGCCAGCAGCTTGTACCGGGCCCCCGAAGGCACAGATACGCAGTATTTT. Amino acids: CASSLYRAPEGTDTQYF.

This chain connects TRBV5-4 to TRBJ1-2, with 10 bases identical to TRBD1. Looked up from germline, CDR1 is SGHNT and CDR2 is YYREEE (reference sequence). Trimming at V came to 1 base and at J to 5 bases, leaving 14 bases not matched to a gene. This CDR3 is built from 18 residues. The CDR3 here is CASSLIGTGDFLTYGYTF. Here the CDR3 DNA reads TGTGCCAGCAGCTTGATCGGGACAGGGGATTTTCTTACATATGGCTACACCTTC. Variable domain in full (rest from reference TRBV5-4 and TRBJ1-2): ETGVTQSPTHLIKTRGQQVTLRCSSQSGHNTVSWYQQALGQGPQFIFQYYREEENGRGNFPPRFSGLQFPNYSSELNVNALELDDSALYLCASSLIGTGDFLTYGYTFGSGTRLTVV.

This clonotype was detected ten times or more. The chain is built from TRBV29-1 and TRBJ2-2, with TRBD2 matching 8 bases. Per the germline V gene, CDR1 is SQVTM and CDR2 is ANQGSEA. The CDR3 has 14 amino acids. Losses at the gene ends were 4 bases for V and 6 bases for J; bases not matched to a gene: 7. Here the CDR3 reads CSVVVREGAGELFF. CDR3 bases: TGCAGCGTTGTCGTCCGGGAGGGTGCCGGGGAGCTGTTTTTT.

The rearrangement uses TRBV27 and TRBJ2-5; a weak D match, TRBD1 (6 bases). Germline V gene lookup returns CDR1 MNHEY and CDR2 SMNVEV (reference sequence). The CDR3 consists of 15 residues. The V and J ends lost 4 bases and 2 bases respectively, with 14 bases between them. CDR3 protein: CASSSGTWVQETQYF. DNA of the CDR3: TGTGCCAGCAGTTCCGGGACATGGGTTCAAGAGACCCAGTACTTC.

The rearrangement joins TRBV20-1 to TRBJ2-7, with 11 bases lining up with TRBD2. V trimming: 3 bases; J trimming: 6 bases; junction bases outside the gene matches: 7. Germline V gene lookup returns CDR1 DFQATT and CDR2 SNEGSKA (reference sequence). The CDR3 runs to 14 residues. The CDR3 loop is CSASELAGEGEQYF. In DNA, the CDR3 is TGCAGTGCTAGCGAACTAGCGGGAGAGGGCGAGCAGTACTTC.

Of note for this clonotype: A read error may explain this, as a much larger clone is one base away. The V and J genes are TRBV4-3 and TRBJ2-1; D gene unclear. The CDR3 loop spans 13 amino acids. Germline CDR1 and CDR2: LGHNA and YSLEER. In DNA, the CDR3 is TGCGCCAGCAGCCAGGCCCTAAGTGTTGAGCTGTTCTTC. Translating it yields CASSQALSVELFF.

V is TRBV3-1 and J is TRBJ1-1; D might be TRBD1 (6 bases). V lost 6 bases and J 5 bases, leaving 16 bases between the germline ends. This CDR3 has 14 amino acids. Per the germline V gene, CDR1 is LGHDT and CDR2 is YNNKEL (reference sequence). As DNA, the CDR3 is TGTGCCAGCAGTCCGGGGGGCGCGGGAACTGAAGCTTTCTTT. It translates to CASSPGGAGTEAFF.

The chain joins TRBV7-9 to TRBJ2-1, with D possibly being TRBD2 (6 bases). CDR3 length equals 15 residues. Looked up from germline, CDR1 is SEHNR and CDR2 is FQNEAQ (reference sequence). V lost 5 bases and J lost 3, with 14 bases in between. CDR3 sequence reads: CASSPGSSGYNEQFF. In DNA form, the CDR3 reads TGTGCCAGCAGCCCCGGGAGTAGCGGCTACAATGAGCAGTTCTTC.

In this sample, this clonotype turned up a few times. This chain connects TRBV6-1 to TRBJ2-1; 10 positions match TRBD2. This CDR3 region has 16 residues. Germline V gene sequence: CDR1 MNHNS, CDR2 SASEGT. Losses at the gene ends were 6 bases for V and 10 bases for J; bases not matched to a gene: 15. The CDR3 DNA is TGTGCCAGCAGCCCTCCGGCTAGCGGGAGTGTAGGAGAGCAGTTCTTC. Amino acids: CASSPPASGSVGEQFF.

This clonotype was observed a handful of times. V and J are TRBV7-9 and TRBJ2-3, with D maybe TRBD1 (6 bases). The CDR3 totals 13 residues. The V end lost 5 bases, the J end lost 6 bases, and 12 bases lay between the germline ends. The germline V gene encodes CDR1 SEHNR and CDR2 FQNEAQ (reference sequence). This CDR3 is CASSGRGLDTQYF. The CDR3 DNA follows: TGTGCCAGCAGCGGAAGGGGGTTGGATACGCAGTATTTT.

The chain uses TRBV6-2 or TRBV6-3 and TRBJ2-1; possibly TRBD1 for D (5 bases). V was pared by 2 bases and J by 3 bases, with 8 bases between. CDR3 length: 14 amino acids. Germline values: CDR1 MNHEY, CDR2 SVGEGT. The CDR3 sequence: CASSYDTGYNEQFF. The CDR3 DNA sequence: TGTGCCAGCAGTTACGATACAGGCTACAATGAGCAGTTCTTC.

This clonotype has ten or more counts. The V gene is TRBV7-9, the J gene TRBJ2-1; TRBD2 matches at 10 bases. In germline, CDR1 is SEHNR, CDR2 FQNEAQ (reference sequence). The CDR3 extends over 16 amino acids. The ends lost 2 bases at V and 0 bases at J; junction bases unmatched: 1. CDR3 nucleotides: TGTGCCAGCAGCTTACCTAGCGGGAGCTCCTACAATGAGCAGTTCTTC. This translates into CASSLPSGSSYNEQFF.

The chain carries TRBV4-3 and TRBJ2-3; D ambiguous. CDR3 size: 14 residues. Per germline, CDR1 LGHNA and CDR2 YSLEER. The ends were cut back, 0 bases at V and 4 bases at J, with 8 bases in the middle. DNA of the CDR3: TGCGCCAGCAGCCAAGATCCCCGCCCAGATACGCAGTATTTT. Protein: CASSQDPRPDTQYF.

This clonotype was picked up many times. The CDR3 DNA follows: TGTGCCAGCAGCTTAGCCCCACAAGAGACCCAGTACTTC. Translating gives CASSLAPQETQYF. This chain joins TRBV7-9 and TRBJ2-5; D gene ambiguous. Per germline, CDR1 SEHNR and CDR2 FQNEAQ (reference sequence). This CDR3 is 13 amino acids long. The V and J ends lost 0 bases and 2 bases respectively, with 4 bases between them.

This clonotype has more than one count but fewer than ten. The chain couples TRBV20-1 to TRBJ2-1, with D tentatively TRBD1 (5 bases). Deletions cut 5 bases from V and 2 bases from J, with 16 bases between. The germline V gene encodes CDR1 DFQATT and CDR2 SNEGSKA (reference sequence). The CDR3 covers 15 residues. This CDR3 is CSAFLARATYNEQFF. The CDR3 bases are TGCAGTGCTTTCCTCGCCAGGGCGACCTACAATGAGCAGTTCTTC.

The rearrangement links TRBV7-9 to TRBJ2-3; D remains ambiguous. The CDR3 loop spans 12 amino acids. CDR1 and CDR2 (germline): SEHNR, FQNEAQ (reference sequence). Trimming cost V 7 bases and J 5 bases, with 10 bases left between them. The CDR3 region is CASTLDLDTQYF. The DNA for the CDR3 is TGTGCCAGCACCCTCGACCTAGATACGCAGTATTTT.

This clonotype was recorded a few times. J is TRBJ1-1 and V is TRBV15; 7 bases fit TRBD1. The CDR3 contains 14 residues. CDR1 LNHNV and CDR2 YYDKDF come from the germline V gene (reference sequence). Losses at the gene ends were 4 bases for V and 1 base for J; bases not matched to a gene: 3. CDR3 residues: CATSKTGENTEAFF. The CDR3 region has the DNA TGTGCCACCAGCAAAACAGGGGAGAACACTGAAGCTTTCTTT.

The table lists this clonotype with many counts. For the CDR3, the DNA is TGTGCCAGCAGCCCGACCACCGTGGGGGGGAGGATTAACAATGAGCAGTTCTTC. Translation gives CASSPTTVGGRINNEQFF. This chain connects TRBV25-1 to TRBJ2-1; 7 positions match TRBD2. Germline trimming cut 6 bases from V and 5 bases from J; bases unmatched to any gene: 19. CDR1 is MGHDK, CDR2 SYGVNS, per germline. The CDR3 has 18 residues.

There are many counts of this clonotype. In DNA, the CDR3 is TGTGCCAGCAGCCAAGATGGAGGGAGGGTAAAAGGGTCTGGGGCCAACGTCCTGACTTTC. It yields the protein CASSQDGGRVKGSGANVLTF. The J gene is TRBJ2-6, the V gene TRBV3-1; 7 nucleotides align to TRBD2. J lost 1 base, V lost 0 bases, and 12 bases had no gene match. This CDR3 is 20 amino acids long. CDR1 is LGHDT and CDR2 is YNNKEL in the germline V gene (reference sequence).

V is TRBV6-1 and J is TRBJ2-2, with TRBD2 matching 10 bases. This CDR3 has 16 amino acids. Per germline, CDR1 MNHNS and CDR2 SASEGT. Germline trimming cut 6 bases from V and 2 bases from J; bases unmatched to any gene: 6. The CDR3: CASSAGLAVNTGELFF. In nucleotides, the CDR3 is TGTGCCAGCAGCGCCGGACTAGCGGTTAACACCGGGGAGCTGTTTTTT.

This clonotype was recorded at least ten times. V and J are TRBV20-1 and TRBJ2-1, with 15 bases lining up with TRBD2. There are 16 residues in the CDR3. CDR1 and CDR2 (germline): DFQATT, SNEGSKA (reference sequence). V lost 6 bases and J lost 4; bases outside the gene matches: 7. CDR3 sequence: CSALGLAGGAYNEQFF. The DNA of the CDR3 is TGCAGTGCACTCGGACTAGCGGGAGGGGCGTACAATGAGCAGTTCTTC.

This clonotype was observed a few times. The rearrangement uses TRBV27 and TRBJ2-7; TRBD2 aligns across 9 bases. CDR1 and CDR2 from the germline V gene are MNHEY and SMNVEV (reference sequence). The CDR3 length is 16 residues. Trimming cost V 3 bases and J 2 bases; bases outside gene matches: 8. The CDR3 region is CASSLVAGEGTYEQYF. The CDR3, as DNA: TGTGCCAGCAGTTTGGTAGCGGGAGAGGGAACCTACGAGCAGTACTTC.

The sample holds many counts of this clonotype. V is TRBV12-3 or TRBV12-4 and J is TRBJ1-1; D remains unclear. The V and J ends lost 5 bases and 2 bases respectively, with 3 bases between them. The CDR3 covers 11 residues. The CDR3 region is CASSKNTEAFF. In DNA form, the CDR3 reads TGTGCCAGCAGTAAAAACACTGAAGCTTTCTTT.